These 5 T cell receptor beta chains came from one sample sequenced in a study of siplizumab effects on memory and regulatory T cells. Clones were read by immunoSEQ multiplex PCR, and TCRdb kept only the in-frame ones, dropping some. The table has roughly 100,000 clones, 80% to 95% seen once. Sequences were obtained from CD8+ T cells sorted from blood. These TCRs come from a human donor in good health.

This clone has just one count. The DNA for the CDR3 is TGCGCCAGCACATTGACCCCTATGAACACCGGGGAGCTGTTTTTT. The encoded protein is CASTLTPMNTGELFF. V gene TRBV5-1 combines with J gene TRBJ2-2; D is uncertain. Germline assignment: CDR1 SGHRS and CDR2 YFSETQ. V lost 6 bases and J lost 1, with 13 bases in between. The CDR3 runs 15 residues.

This chain connects TRBV7-4 to TRBJ2-7; no definite D call. The CDR3 sequence is 14 residues long. Looked up from germline, CDR1 is SGHVT and CDR2 is SQSDAQ. V shed 0 bases and J shed 1 base, with 7 bases lying between them. The CDR3 region has the DNA TGTGCCAGCAGCTTAGCAGCAGATTCCTACGAGCAGTACTTC. Its protein is CASSLAADSYEQYF.

The V call is TRBV27, the J call TRBJ2-7; possibly TRBD2 for D (5 bases). Trimming cost V 10 bases and J 3 bases, with 10 bases left between them. Germline V gene data show CDR1 as MNHEY and CDR2 as SMNVEV (reference sequence). The CDR3 runs to 11 residues. CDR3 in DNA: TGTGCCACCGGAAGCGGCTACGAGCAGTACTTC. Protein sequence: CATGSGYEQYF.

The chain joins TRBV6-1 to TRBJ1-1; D remains ambiguous. This CDR3 region has 12 residues. Germline values: CDR1 MNHNS, CDR2 SASEGT. V was clipped by 5 bases and J by 6 bases, with 10 bases between them. CDR3 nucleotides: TGTGCCAGCAGTTCCATCGGACCTGAAGCTTTCTTT. The encoded protein is CASSSIGPEAFF.

The J gene is TRBJ2-1, the V gene TRBV6-4; TRBD2 agrees at 9 bases. V lost 3 bases and J lost 8; bases outside the gene matches: 5. Germline V CDR1 and CDR2: MRHNA, SNTAGT. The CDR3 totals 14 residues. The CDR3 loop reads CASSELRGGHEQFF. DNA for the CDR3: TGTGCCAGCAGTGAATTGCGGGGGGGCCATGAGCAGTTCTTC.